Following are 5 T cell receptor beta chains from one sample sequenced in a study of blood T cell repertoires in COVID-19. Assay: immunoSEQ multiplex PCR; the TCRdb copy retains only in-frame clones and omits some. Of some 510,000 clones listed, approximately 90% are singletons. Material for sequencing was PBMCs or T cells enriched from blood (not recorded which). The receptors here all came from a woman in her thirties or forties who had recovered from COVID-19.

V usage is TRBV11-2 and J usage is TRBJ2-1; 7 bases match TRBD2. The CDR3 runs to 14 residues. Germline values: CDR1 SGHAT, CDR2 FQNNGV. Trimming cost V 5 bases and J 5 bases; bases outside gene matches: 6. CDR3 DNA sequence: TGTGCCAGCAGCCCATCAGGGACTAACAATGAGCAGTTCTTC. Residues: CASSPSGTNNEQFF. The entire variable domain, with the rest obtained from reference TRBV11-2 and TRBJ2-1, is as follows: EAGVAQSPRYKIIEKRQSVAFWCNPISGHATLYWYQQILGQGPKLLIQFQNNGVVDDSQLPKDRFSAERLKGVDSTLKIQPAKLEDSAVYLCASSPSGTNNEQFFGPGTRLTVL.

This clone was counted only a few times. The rearrangement uses TRBV4-3 and TRBJ1-2, with D possibly TRBD1 on 6 matching bases. The germline V gene encodes CDR1 LGHNA and CDR2 YSLEER. The CDR3 loop spans 17 amino acids. Deletions cut 4 bases from V and 4 bases from J, with 22 bases between. CDR3 nucleotides: TGCGCCAGCAGCCCCTTGGCCGTGGGGGCCCCCCTCTATGGCTACACCTTC. Residues: CASSPLAVGAPLYGYTF.

J is TRBJ2-3 and V is TRBV10-3; 7 bases are shared with TRBD2. Germline values: CDR1 ENHRY, CDR2 SYGVKD. With V trimmed by 4 bases and J by 2 bases, 6 bases remained unmatched. This CDR3 comprises 15 residues. The CDR3 is CAISVGSGYTDTQYF. In nucleotides, the CDR3 is TGTGCCATCAGTGTTGGTAGCGGGTACACAGATACGCAGTATTTT.

The chain uses TRBV5-5 and TRBJ1-1, with 7 nucleotides matching TRBD1. Germline V CDR1 and CDR2: SGHKS, YYEKEE (reference sequence). The CDR3 is 15 amino acids. V lost 4 bases and J lost 8; bases outside the gene matches: 14. CDR3 sequence reads: CASSVNPAQQGEAFF. The CDR3 DNA reads TGTGCCAGCAGCGTCAACCCGGCCCAACAGGGGGAAGCTTTCTTT.

This clone was recorded once. The chain combines TRBV10-1 with TRBJ2-1; 12 bases are a match to TRBD2. Germline CDR1 and CDR2: WNHNN and SYGVQD (reference sequence). The CDR3 has 15 residues. Germline trimming cut 5 bases from V and 3 bases from J; bases unmatched to any gene: 2. CDR3 loop: CASSWTSGIYNEQFF. CDR3 sequence (DNA): TGCGCCAGCAGTTGGACTAGCGGGATCTACAATGAGCAGTTCTTC.